A single TCR beta chain is shown here with its context. Germline V gene data show CDR1 as LNHDA and CDR2 as SQIVND (reference sequence). Losses at the gene ends were 5 bases for V and 8 bases for J; bases not matched to a gene: 2. This CDR3 spans 12 amino acids. The data originate from a study of cytomegalovirus exposure and HLA in healthy donors. The table came from immunoSEQ multiplex PCR; TCRdb's copy has only in-frame clones and leaves some out. The table includes about 180,000 clones, 85% detected once. The donors were members of the roughly 130-subject validation cohort (separate from the approximately 670-subject first cohort).

The sample taken for sequencing was PBMCs. This sequence was found in a man between 18 and 29 years old in good health and CMV-seropositive. The rearrangement joins TRBV19 to TRBJ1-2; 10 bases are shared with TRBD1. The CDR3 spells CASSGTGAGYTF. The CDR3 DNA sequence: TGTGCCAGTAGTGGGACAGGGGCCGGCTACACCTTC.